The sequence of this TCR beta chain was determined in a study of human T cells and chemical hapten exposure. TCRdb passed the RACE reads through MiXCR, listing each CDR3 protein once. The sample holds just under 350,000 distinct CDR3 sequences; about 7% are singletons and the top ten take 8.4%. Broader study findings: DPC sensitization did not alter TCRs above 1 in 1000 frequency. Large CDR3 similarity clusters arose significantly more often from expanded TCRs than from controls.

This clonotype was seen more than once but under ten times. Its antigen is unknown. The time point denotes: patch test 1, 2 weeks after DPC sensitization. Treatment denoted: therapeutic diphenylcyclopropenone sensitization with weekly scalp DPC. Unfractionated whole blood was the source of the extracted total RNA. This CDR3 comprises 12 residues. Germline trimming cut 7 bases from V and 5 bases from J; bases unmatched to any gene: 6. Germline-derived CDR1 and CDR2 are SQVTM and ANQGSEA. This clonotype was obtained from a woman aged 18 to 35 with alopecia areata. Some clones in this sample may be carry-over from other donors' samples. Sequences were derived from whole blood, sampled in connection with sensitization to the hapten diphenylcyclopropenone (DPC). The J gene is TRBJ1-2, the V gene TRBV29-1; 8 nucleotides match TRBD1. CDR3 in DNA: TGCAGCGGAGGACAGGGATGGTATGGCTACACCTTC. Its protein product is CSGGQGWYGYTF.